This TCR beta chain was captured by sequencing in a study of blood T cell repertoires in COVID-19. Study at large: The cDNA or gDNA used as material had been derived from T cells, B-cell-depleted T cells, or PBMCs.

Germline CDR1 and CDR2: SEHNR and FQNEAQ (reference sequence). V was shortened by 0 bases and J by 8 bases, with 5 bases between the two germline ends. This CDR3 has 13 residues. Original analysis: Reference gene primer amplification in the assay estimated nucleated cell counts. The repertoire was sequenced with immunoSEQ multiplex PCR; TCRdb's copy has only in-frame clones and lacks some. V and J calls and clone size are copied from that table; D and trimming were computed from the DNA. The sample lists 45,000 to 60,000 clones, 83% seen once, with about 12% in the top ten. Sequenced sample: peripheral blood. The sequence came from a human donor in a cohort sampled during active COVID-19. The rearrangement uses TRBV7-9 and TRBJ1-6; D possibly corresponds to TRBD1 (5 bases). The CDR3 bases are TGTGCCAGCAGCTTAGCACAGGATTCACCCCTCCACTTT. Encoded protein: CASSLAQDSPLHF.